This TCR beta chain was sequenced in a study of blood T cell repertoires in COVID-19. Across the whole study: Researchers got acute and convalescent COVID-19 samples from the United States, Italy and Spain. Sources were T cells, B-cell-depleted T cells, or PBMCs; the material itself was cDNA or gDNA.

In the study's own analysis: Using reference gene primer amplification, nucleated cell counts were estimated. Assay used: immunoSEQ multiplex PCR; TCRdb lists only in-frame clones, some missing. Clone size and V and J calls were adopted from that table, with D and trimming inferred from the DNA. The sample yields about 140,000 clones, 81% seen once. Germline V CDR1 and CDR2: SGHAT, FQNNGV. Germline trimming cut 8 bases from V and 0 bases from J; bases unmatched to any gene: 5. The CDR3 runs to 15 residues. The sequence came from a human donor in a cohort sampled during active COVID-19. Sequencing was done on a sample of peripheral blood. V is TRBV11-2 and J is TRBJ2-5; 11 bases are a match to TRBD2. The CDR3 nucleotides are TGTGCCAGCTCCGGGACTAGCGGAAACCAAGAGACCCAGTACTTC. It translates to CASSGTSGNQETQYF. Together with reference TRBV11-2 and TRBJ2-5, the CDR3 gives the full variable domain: EAGVAQSPRYKIIEKRQSVAFWCNPISGHATLYWYQQILGQGPKLLIQFQNNGVVDDSQLPKDRFSAERLKGVDSTLKIQPAKLEDSAVYLCASSGTSGNQETQYFGPGTRLLVL.